Each of the 25 T cell receptor beta chains below was sequenced from the same sample in a study of blood T cell repertoires in COVID-19. Assay used: immunoSEQ multiplex PCR; TCRdb lists only in-frame clones, some missing. Here the sample spans fewer than 300,000 clones, around 85% being singletons. Sequenced sample: peripheral blood. These receptors were collected from a human donor with COVID-19, enrolled during active disease. The donor label of this sample is uncertain.

This chain connects TRBV5-1 to TRBJ2-7, with TRBD1 matching 11 bases. J lost 2 bases, V lost 3 bases, and 4 bases had no gene match. Germline V gene data show CDR1 as SGHRS and CDR2 as YFSETQ. The CDR3 consists of 15 residues. CDR3 DNA: TGCGCCAGCAGCTGGGACAGGGGGGTCCCCTACGAGCAGTACTTC. It codes for CASSWDRGVPYEQYF.

This chain joins TRBV19 and TRBJ2-5; 8 positions agree with TRBD1. The length of the CDR3 is 14 residues. V was clipped by 6 bases and J by 2 bases; unmatched bases: 5. Germline V gene lookup returns CDR1 LNHDA and CDR2 SQIVND (reference sequence). This CDR3 is CASRKTGGQETQYF. The CDR3 DNA reads TGTGCCAGTAGAAAAACAGGGGGACAAGAGACCCAGTACTTC.

The rearrangement uses TRBV10-3 and TRBJ1-1; perhaps TRBD1 as D (5 bases). CDR3 length: 14 residues. Trimming cost V 3 bases and J 0 bases, with 8 bases left between them. The germline CDR1 and CDR2 sequences are ENHRY and SYGVKD. The CDR3 sequence is CAISEQGVNTEAFF. The CDR3 DNA reads as TGTGCCATCAGTGAACAAGGGGTGAACACTGAAGCTTTCTTT.

The V call is TRBV4-1, the J call TRBJ2-6; 13 nucleotides align to TRBD2. CDR3 length equals 21 residues. Unmatched junction bases numbered 12, after V lost 4 bases and J lost 0 bases. CDR1 and CDR2 (germline): MGHRA, YSYEKL. The CDR3 sequence: CASSLAWTSGSQFSGANVLTF. The CDR3 DNA reads as TGCGCCAGCAGCCTTGCCTGGACTAGCGGGAGTCAATTCTCTGGGGCCAACGTCCTGACTTTC.

The genes are TRBV21-1 and TRBJ1-1; no DNA check was done on the table's D call, TRBD1. TRBV21-1 is a documented pseudogene. The length of the CDR3 is 13 residues. CDR3 protein: CASPKGWNTEAFF. The CDR3 DNA reads as TGTGCCAGCCCGAAGGGGTGGAACACTGAAGCTTTCTTT.

This clone was found once. The chain employs TRBV6-2 or TRBV6-3 and TRBJ1-3; D gene ambiguous. The CDR3 sequence is 13 residues long. The V and J ends lost 2 bases and 4 bases respectively, with 6 bases between them. Per the germline V gene, CDR1 is MNHEY and CDR2 is SVGEGT. The CDR3 coding sequence is TGTGCCAGCAGTTACAACATCGGAAACACCATATATTTT. Translating gives CASSYNIGNTIYF.

The chain couples TRBV4-3 to TRBJ1-4; D unresolved. Germline CDR1 LGHNA, CDR2 YSLEER. The ends were cut back, 0 bases at V and 8 bases at J, with 13 bases in the middle. The length of the CDR3 is 15 residues. The CDR3 loop is CASSQDSGSGEKLFF. CDR3 sequence (DNA): TGCGCCAGCAGCCAAGATTCGGGGTCTGGAGAAAAACTGTTTTTT.

J is TRBJ1-4 and V is TRBV2, with D perhaps matching TRBD1 (6 bases). V was trimmed by 5 bases and J by 0 bases, leaving 7 bases between them. CDR1 SNHLY and CDR2 FYNNEI come from the germline V gene. The CDR3 consists of 14 residues. The chain's CDR3 is CASSWTATNEKLFF. For the CDR3, the DNA is TGTGCCAGCAGTTGGACAGCAACTAATGAAAAACTGTTTTTT.

This clone appeared a single time. The chain employs TRBV7-2 and TRBJ2-1; 8 nucleotides line up with TRBD1. Germline trimming cut 5 bases from V and 3 bases from J; bases unmatched to any gene: 6. Germline CDR1 and CDR2: SGHTA and FQGNSA. This CDR3 comprises 15 residues. The CDR3 is CASSATGGLYNEQFF. CDR3 bases: TGTGCCAGCAGCGCAACAGGGGGACTCTACAATGAGCAGTTCTTC.

J is TRBJ1-1 and V is TRBV7-2, with D perhaps TRBD1 (6 bases). The CDR3 extends over 16 amino acids. Germline V lookup: CDR1 SGHTA, CDR2 FQGNSA. The V end lost 3 bases, the J end lost 2 bases, and 16 bases lay between the germline ends. CDR3 sequence reads: CASSFTSGHLNTEAFF. The CDR3 DNA reads TGTGCCAGCAGCTTCACCTCGGGACACCTAAACACTGAAGCTTTCTTT.

The chain is built from TRBV28 and TRBJ1-5; TRBD1 matches at 10 bases. The CDR3 has 16 amino acids. CDR1 and CDR2 from the germline V gene are MDHEN and SYDVKM. The V segment lost 7 bases and the J segment 2 bases; nucleotides outside the gene matches: 8. The CDR3 nucleotides are TGTGCCAGCAACCCTGAGGGGACAGGGGGCAATCAGCCCCAGCATTTT. Translation gives CASNPEGTGGNQPQHF.

This chain joins TRBV6-5 and TRBJ2-7; tentatively, D is TRBD1 (5 bases). V gave up 4 bases and J gave up 6 bases, with 16 bases separating them. The CDR3 totals 14 residues. CDR1 is MNHEY, CDR2 SVGAGI, per germline. CDR3 in amino acids: CASSFRQSSPEQYF. The CDR3 nucleotides are TGTGCCAGCAGTTTCCGACAGTCTTCCCCCGAGCAGTACTTC.

The chain carries TRBV4-3 and TRBJ2-2, with D unresolved. V dropped 1 base and J dropped 4 bases, with 10 bases sitting between them. CDR1 is LGHNA and CDR2 is YSLEER in the germline V gene. This CDR3 comprises 15 residues. CDR3 DNA: TGCGCCAGCAGCCAAGGGCTTAACCCCACCGGGGAGCTGTTTTTT. This sequence encodes CASSQGLNPTGELFF.

V and J are TRBV30 and TRBJ2-1; TRBD2 agrees at 7 bases. The CDR3 is made up of 16 amino acids. The germline CDR1 and CDR2 sequences are GTSNPN and SVGIG (reference sequence). With 2 bases clipped from V and 0 bases from J, the junction kept 7 bases outside the gene matches. For the CDR3, the DNA is TGTGCCTGGAGTCCAGCTAGCGGACTCTCCTACAATGAGCAGTTCTTC. Translated, it gives CAWSPASGLSYNEQFF.

J is TRBJ1-1 and V is TRBV30, with 7 positions matching TRBD1. This CDR3 contains 16 residues. The V gene's germline CDR1 is GTSNPN and CDR2 SVGIG (reference sequence). Losses at the gene ends were 4 bases for V and 5 bases for J; bases not matched to a gene: 16. The CDR3 here is CAWKETGNIWWTEAFF. Here the CDR3 DNA reads TGTGCCTGGAAGGAGACAGGGAATATCTGGTGGACTGAAGCTTTCTTT.

The chain employs TRBV27 and TRBJ2-1; D perhaps matches TRBD1 (5 bases). The V end was cut by 5 bases, the J end by 5 bases, with 10 bases between. Germline V gene sequence: CDR1 MNHEY, CDR2 SMNVEV (reference sequence). The CDR3 contains 13 residues. The CDR3 reads CASSPRVDNEQFF. In nucleotides, the CDR3 is TGTGCCAGCAGTCCCAGGGTTGACAATGAGCAGTTCTTC.

This clone showed up just a few times. The gene calls are TRBV7-9 and TRBJ1-4; D gene unclear. Germline CDR1 SEHNR, CDR2 FQNEAQ (reference sequence). The germline V and J ends were trimmed by 5 bases and 5 bases, with 15 bases remaining between them. The CDR3 covers 15 residues. The CDR3 DNA reads as TGTGCCAGCAGCCCCATCGGAGAGAGCAATGAAAAACTGTTTTTT. Its translation: CASSPIGESNEKLFF.

The gene calls are TRBV7-2 and TRBJ2-6, with TRBD1 matching over 9 bases. The CDR3 is 17 residues long. Germline trimming cut 4 bases from V and 0 bases from J; bases unmatched to any gene: 4. Germline V gene sequence: CDR1 SGHTA, CDR2 FQGNSA. The CDR3 is CASSSGTGISGANVLTF. CDR3 DNA sequence: TGTGCCAGCAGCTCCGGGACAGGGATCTCTGGGGCCAACGTCCTGACTTTC.

This chain links TRBV5-1 with TRBJ2-6; perhaps TRBD1 as D (6 bases). CDR1 SGHRS and CDR2 YFSETQ come from the germline V gene. The CDR3 sequence is 17 residues long. Trimming removed 6 bases at V and 1 base at J, with 17 bases between. CDR3 sequence (DNA): TGCGCCAGCACTCGAGGGAACAGGGCATCTGGGGCCAACGTCCTGACTTTC. The encoded protein is CASTRGNRASGANVLTF.

The J gene is TRBJ1-2, the V gene TRBV30, with 7 bases identical to TRBD1. Germline trimming cut 7 bases from V and 3 bases from J; bases unmatched to any gene: 5. The CDR3 totals 12 residues. The germline V gene has CDR1 GTSNPN and CDR2 SVGIG (reference sequence). CDR3 in amino acids: CASGQDDYGYTF. CDR3 DNA sequence: TGTGCCTCTGGACAGGATGACTATGGCTACACCTTC. The full variable domain, its missing parts supplied by reference TRBV30 and TRBJ1-2, is SQTIHQWPATLVQPVGSPLSLECTVEGTSNPNLYWYRQAAGRGLQLLFYSVGIGQISSEVPQNLSASRPQDRQFILSSKKLLLSDSGFYLCASGQDDYGYTFGSGTRLTVV.

This chain connects TRBV14 to TRBJ2-2, with D possibly TRBD2 on 5 matching bases. The germline V gene has CDR1 SGHDN and CDR2 FVKESK. The length of the CDR3 is 15 residues. The germline V and J ends were trimmed by 4 bases and 4 bases, with 13 bases remaining between them. The CDR3 loop is CASSRTRLSTGELFF. The CDR3 nucleotides are TGTGCCAGCAGCCGAACTAGGCTCAGCACCGGGGAGCTGTTTTTT.

This rearrangement joins TRBV6-2 or TRBV6-3 to TRBJ1-5; a possible D gene is TRBD1 (6 bases). This CDR3 comprises 14 residues. From germline, CDR1 is MNHEY and CDR2 SVGEGT. V was clipped by 3 bases and J by 11 bases, with 17 bases between them. DNA of the CDR3: TGTGCCAGCAGTTATGCCTCAGGGGTCGGCACCCAGCATTTT. It encodes CASSYASGVGTQHF.

This chain joins TRBV5-4 and TRBJ1-4; the match to TRBD1 covers 12 bases. V gave up 0 bases and J gave up 3 bases; unmatched junction bases: 3. Germline loops: CDR1 SGHNT, CDR2 YYREEE (reference sequence). This CDR3 region has 17 residues. The CDR3 loop reads CASSLGGQGASNEKLFF. CDR3 bases: TGTGCCAGCAGCTTGGGGGGACAGGGGGCTTCTAATGAAAAACTGTTTTTT.

V gene TRBV5-1 combines with J gene TRBJ1-1; 8 positions agree with TRBD1. J lost 3 bases, V lost 4 bases, and 8 bases had no gene match. There are 15 residues in the CDR3. Germline lookup yields CDR1 SGHRS and CDR2 YFSETQ. The CDR3 DNA is TGCGCCAGCAGCCCTGCAGGGGGCCAAGACACTGAAGCTTTCTTT. Translating it yields CASSPAGGQDTEAFF.

This clone was recorded once. V usage is TRBV19 and J usage is TRBJ2-2, with 7 nucleotides matching TRBD1. Germline lookup yields CDR1 LNHDA and CDR2 SQIVND (reference sequence). J lost 2 bases, V lost 10 bases, and 10 bases had no gene match. There are 15 residues in the CDR3. The CDR3 DNA is TGTGCCACCTTAGGTGGGACAGTCAACACCGGGGAGCTGTTTTTT. It specifies CATLGGTVNTGELFF.